Listed below are T cell receptor beta chains from one sample, sequenced in a study of OX40 agonist ivuxolimab in advanced cancers. TCRdb's copy holds only in-frame clones and misses some; the assay was immunoSEQ multiplex PCR. In the table there are roughly 92,000 clones, nearly 90% of which are singletons. Sample: CD4+ or CD8+ T cells sorted from blood, taken in a trial of the OX40 agonist ivuxolimab. The receptor set was obtained from an adult with an advanced solid tumor such as melanoma, head and neck, liver or kidney cancer. The CDR3 runs from the conserved cysteine through the conserved F or W. A D gene is named only where the DNA matches it firmly. Part of the rows lack a size; the others show once, few, many or a class for expanded clones.

D gene: -; J gene: TRBJ2-2; clone size: -; V gene: TRBV5-1; CDR3 protein: CASSLKGAGELFF; CDR3 DNA: TGCGCCAGCAGCTTGAAAGGTGCCGGGGAGCTGTTTTTT
D gene: -; J gene: TRBJ1-1; clone size: -; V gene: TRBV7-9; CDR3 protein: CASSLRGSEAFF; CDR3 DNA: TGTGCCAGCAGCTTAAGGGGAAGCGAAGCTTTCTTT
D gene: -; J gene: TRBJ2-2; clone size: -; V gene: TRBV10-3; CDR3 protein: CAISVDTFSNTGELFF; CDR3 DNA: TGTGCCATCAGTGTTGACACCTTCTCGAACACCGGGGAGCTGTTTTTT
D gene: TRBD2; J gene: TRBJ2-7; clone size: -; V gene: TRBV7-9; CDR3 protein: CASSARTSGSWEQYF; CDR3 DNA: TGTGCCAGCAGCGCTCGGACTAGCGGGAGTTGGGAGCAGTACTTC
D gene: TRBD1; J gene: TRBJ1-5; clone size: -; V gene: TRBV30; CDR3 protein: CAWSVPTYGQGNQPQHF; CDR3 DNA: TGTGCCTGGAGTGTACCCACCTACGGACAGGGGAATCAGCCCCAGCATTTT
D gene: TRBD1; J gene: TRBJ2-7; clone size: -; V gene: TRBV5-5; CDR3 protein: CASSLWDRDHEQYF; CDR3 DNA: TGTGCCAGCAGCTTGTGGGACAGGGACCACGAGCAGTACTTC
D gene: TRBD1; J gene: TRBJ2-2; clone size: -; V gene: TRBV7-9; CDR3 protein: CASSLGQGVWVAGELFF; CDR3 DNA: TGTGCCAGCAGCCTGGGACAGGGAGTTTGGGTAGCCGGGGAGCTGTTTTTT
D gene: -; J gene: TRBJ1-5; clone size: -; V gene: TRBV14; CDR3 protein: CASSQDFHQPQHF; CDR3 DNA: TGTGCCAGCAGCCAAGATTTCCATCAGCCCCAGCATTTT
D gene: -; J gene: TRBJ2-2; clone size: once; V gene: TRBV6-6; CDR3 protein: CASSSGGNTGELFF; CDR3 DNA: TGTGCCAGCAGTAGCGGTGGGAACACCGGGGAGCTGTTTTTT
D gene: -; J gene: TRBJ1-1; clone size: few; V gene: TRBV30; CDR3 protein: CAWTPGYKSEAFF; CDR3 DNA: TGTGCCTGGACCCCGGGGTACAAATCTGAAGCTTTCTTT
D gene: -; J gene: TRBJ2-7; clone size: -; V gene: TRBV27; CDR3 protein: CASSFSARGEQYF; CDR3 DNA: TGTGCCAGCAGTTTCTCGGCCAGGGGCGAGCAGTACTTC
D gene: -; J gene: TRBJ2-7; clone size: few; V gene: TRBV4-1; CDR3 protein: CASSQDIRPGISYEQYF; CDR3 DNA: TGCGCCAGCAGCCAAGATATTAGGCCAGGGATCTCCTACGAGCAGTACTTC
D gene: -; J gene: TRBJ1-4; clone size: -; V gene: TRBV7-6; CDR3 protein: CASSSQVATNEKLFF; CDR3 DNA: TGTGCCAGCAGCTCGCAAGTTGCAACTAATGAAAAACTGTTTTTT
D gene: TRBD1; J gene: TRBJ2-2; clone size: -; V gene: TRBV28; CDR3 protein: CASTRLRQGFANTGELFF; CDR3 DNA: TGTGCCAGTACGCGACTAAGACAGGGGTTCGCGAACACCGGGGAGCTGTTTTTT
D gene: -; J gene: TRBJ2-1; clone size: -; V gene: TRBV21-1; CDR3 protein: CASSPGQGGEQFF; CDR3 DNA: TGTGCCAGCAGCCCGGGACAGGGGGGTGAGCAGTTCTTC
D gene: TRBD2; J gene: TRBJ2-7; clone size: -; V gene: TRBV19; CDR3 protein: CASRSGGAYEQYF; CDR3 DNA: TGTGCCAGTAGAAGCGGGGGTGCCTACGAGCAGTACTTC
D gene: TRBD1; J gene: TRBJ1-2; clone size: once; V gene: TRBV15; CDR3 protein: CATSRRLQGGYGYTF; CDR3 DNA: TGTGCCACCAGCAGACGACTACAGGGGGGCTATGGCTACACCTTC
D gene: TRBD1; J gene: TRBJ2-3; clone size: once; V gene: TRBV6-6; CDR3 protein: CASRRPGTGTDTQYF; CDR3 DNA: TGTGCCAGCAGGCGGCCTGGGACAGGCACAGATACGCAGTATTTT
D gene: TRBD2; J gene: TRBJ2-1; clone size: -; V gene: TRBV10-3; CDR3 protein: CAIGRTAGEGNEQFF; CDR3 DNA: TGTGCCATCGGTCGTACGGCGGGAGAGGGGAATGAGCAGTTCTTC
D gene: TRBD2; J gene: TRBJ2-2; clone size: -; V gene: TRBV28; CDR3 protein: CASSLAVRGELFF; CDR3 DNA: TGTGCCAGCAGTCTAGCGGTGAGAGGGGAGCTGTTTTTT
D gene: -; J gene: TRBJ1-5; clone size: -; V gene: TRBV19; CDR3 protein: CASSVQGSSNQPQHF; CDR3 DNA: TGTGCCAGTAGTGTACAGGGATCTAGCAATCAGCCCCAGCATTTT
D gene: -; J gene: TRBJ2-7; clone size: -; V gene: TRBV2; CDR3 protein: CASSEAELVSGYEQYF; CDR3 DNA: TGTGCCAGCAGTGAAGCTGAGCTAGTTAGTGGGTACGAGCAGTACTTC
D gene: TRBD1; J gene: TRBJ2-1; clone size: -; V gene: TRBV30; CDR3 protein: CAWSPQGAKHKQFF; CDR3 DNA: TGTGCCTGGAGTCCCCAGGGGGCGAAACATAAGCAGTTCTTC
D gene: -; J gene: TRBJ2-3; clone size: -; V gene: TRBV6-1; CDR3 protein: CASSTGYTQYF; CDR3 DNA: TGTGCCAGCAGTACAGGTTATACGCAGTATTTT
D gene: -; J gene: TRBJ1-3; clone size: -; V gene: TRBV5-8; CDR3 protein: CASSFSGRSGNTIYF; CDR3 DNA: TGTGCCAGCAGCTTCTCAGGGAGATCTGGAAACACCATATATTTT
D gene: -; J gene: TRBJ1-5; clone size: few; V gene: TRBV9; CDR3 protein: CASSVGGGGSQPQHF; CDR3 DNA: TGTGCCAGCAGCGTAGGAGGAGGGGGTAGTCAGCCCCAGCATTTT
D gene: TRBD2; J gene: TRBJ2-3; clone size: -; V gene: TRBV29-1; CDR3 protein: CSVELAGVGTQYF; CDR3 DNA: TGCAGCGTTGAGTTAGCGGGAGTTGGTACGCAGTATTTT
D gene: TRBD1; J gene: TRBJ1-6; clone size: -; V gene: TRBV7-9; CDR3 protein: CASSSGQVDSPLHF; CDR3 DNA: TGTGCCAGCAGCTCGGGACAGGTAGATTCACCCCTCCACTTT
D gene: -; J gene: TRBJ2-7; clone size: -; V gene: TRBV7-8; CDR3 protein: CASQTGTSSYEQYF; CDR3 DNA: TGTGCCAGCCAAACAGGGACCTCCTCCTACGAGCAGTACTTC
D gene: -; J gene: TRBJ2-2; clone size: once; V gene: TRBV27; CDR3 protein: CASRLWVNTGELFF; CDR3 DNA: TGTGCCAGCAGGTTATGGGTGAACACCGGGGAGCTGTTTTTT
D gene: -; J gene: TRBJ2-2; clone size: -; V gene: TRBV7-6; CDR3 protein: CASSPQRGLVYTGELFF; CDR3 DNA: TGTGCCAGCAGCCCCCAACGGGGGCTAGTGTACACCGGGGAGCTGTTTTTT
D gene: -; J gene: TRBJ1-5; clone size: -; V gene: TRBV9; CDR3 protein: CASSVGVSDQPQHF; CDR3 DNA: TGTGCCAGCAGCGTAGGGGTTTCGGATCAGCCCCAGCATTTT
D gene: -; J gene: TRBJ2-5; clone size: -; V gene: TRBV10-3; CDR3 protein: CAISDSRETQYF; CDR3 DNA: TGTGCCATCAGTGATAGTCGAGAGACCCAGTACTTC
D gene: -; J gene: TRBJ1-5; clone size: -; V gene: TRBV19; CDR3 protein: CASSMDFYQHF; CDR3 DNA: TGTGCCAGTAGTATGGACTTTTATCAGCATTTT
D gene: TRBD2; J gene: TRBJ2-2; clone size: -; V gene: TRBV15; CDR3 protein: CATSPRQGRAGELFF; CDR3 DNA: TGTGCCACCAGCCCCCGGCAAGGGAGGGCCGGGGAGCTGTTTTTT
D gene: TRBD2; J gene: TRBJ2-5; clone size: -; V gene: TRBV27; CDR3 protein: CASSLGLAGVETQYF; CDR3 DNA: TGTGCCAGCAGTTTAGGACTAGCGGGAGTGGAGACCCAGTACTTC
D gene: -; J gene: TRBJ2-1; clone size: once; V gene: TRBV30; CDR3 protein: CAWSARRIYNEQFF; CDR3 DNA: TGTGCCTGGAGTGCCAGGAGGATTTACAATGAGCAGTTCTTC
D gene: -; J gene: TRBJ1-5; clone size: -; V gene: TRBV29-1; CDR3 protein: CSVSGGYNQPQHF; CDR3 DNA: TGCAGCGTTTCCGGGGGCTACAATCAGCCCCAGCATTTT
D gene: TRBD1; J gene: TRBJ1-2; clone size: -; V gene: TRBV7-8; CDR3 protein: CASSYLTGGSYGYTF; CDR3 DNA: TGTGCCAGCAGCTACCTGACAGGGGGTAGCTATGGCTACACCTTC
D gene: -; J gene: TRBJ1-5; clone size: few; V gene: TRBV19; CDR3 protein: CASADSSNQPQHF; CDR3 DNA: TGTGCCAGCGCGGACAGTAGCAATCAGCCCCAGCATTTT
D gene: TRBD1; J gene: TRBJ1-1; clone size: few; V gene: TRBV19; CDR3 protein: CASSMEGATEAFF; CDR3 DNA: TGTGCCAGTAGTATGGAGGGGGCTACTGAAGCTTTCTTT
D gene: -; J gene: TRBJ2-6; clone size: once; V gene: TRBV19; CDR3 protein: CASSILAGLSGANVLTF; CDR3 DNA: TGTGCCAGTAGTATATTGGCAGGTCTCTCTGGGGCCAACGTCCTGACTTTC
D gene: TRBD1; J gene: TRBJ1-6; clone size: -; V gene: TRBV28; CDR3 protein: CASSLGGQHNSPLHF; CDR3 DNA: TGTGCCAGCAGTTTGGGGGGACAGCATAATTCACCCCTCCACTTT
D gene: -; J gene: TRBJ1-1; clone size: -; V gene: TRBV19; CDR3 protein: CASSIFSVTEAFF; CDR3 DNA: TGTGCCAGTAGTATTTTTTCCGTCACTGAAGCTTTCTTT
D gene: TRBD2; J gene: TRBJ2-3; clone size: -; V gene: TRBV5-6; CDR3 protein: CASSSGTSGRDTQYF; CDR3 DNA: TGTGCCAGCAGCTCCGGGACTAGCGGGCGGGATACGCAGTATTTT
D gene: TRBD2; J gene: TRBJ2-1; clone size: -; V gene: TRBV28; CDR3 protein: CASSPGLAVNDAYNEQFF; CDR3 DNA: TGTGCCAGCAGTCCGGGACTAGCGGTTAACGATGCCTACAATGAGCAGTTCTTC
D gene: TRBD1; J gene: TRBJ1-3; clone size: -; V gene: TRBV7-6; CDR3 protein: CASSLGAGTAVGNTIYF; CDR3 DNA: TGTGCCAGCAGCTTAGGGGCCGGGACAGCGGTTGGAAACACCATATATTTT
D gene: -; J gene: TRBJ2-3; clone size: -; V gene: TRBV2; CDR3 protein: CASSEVSDPSTDTQYF; CDR3 DNA: TGTGCCAGCAGTGAAGTGTCCGACCCTAGCACAGATACGCAGTATTTT
D gene: TRBD2; J gene: TRBJ2-7; clone size: -; V gene: TRBV5-1; CDR3 protein: CASSRFPGTNYEQYF; CDR3 DNA: TGCGCCAGCAGCAGATTTCCCGGGACTAACTACGAGCAGTACTTC
D gene: TRBD1; J gene: TRBJ2-1; clone size: -; V gene: TRBV5-1; CDR3 protein: CASSLGDRGGNEQFF; CDR3 DNA: TGCGCCAGCAGCTTGGGGGACAGGGGTGGGAATGAGCAGTTCTTC
D gene: -; J gene: TRBJ2-1; clone size: -; V gene: TRBV6-1; CDR3 protein: CASSEVGGSYNEQFF; CDR3 DNA: TGTGCCAGCAGTGAAGTCGGGGGCTCCTACAATGAGCAGTTCTTC
D gene: TRBD2; J gene: TRBJ2-1; clone size: -; V gene: TRBV19; CDR3 protein: CASSIQLAGGEQFF; CDR3 DNA: TGTGCCAGTAGTATCCAACTAGCGGGAGGTGAGCAGTTCTTC
D gene: TRBD1; J gene: TRBJ2-2; clone size: -; V gene: TRBV6-6; CDR3 protein: CASSKGAQGTELFF; CDR3 DNA: TGTGCCAGCAGCAAAGGGGCACAGGGGACGGAGCTGTTTTTT
D gene: -; J gene: TRBJ2-3; clone size: -; V gene: TRBV29-1; CDR3 protein: CSVGRMQHGNTDTQYF; CDR3 DNA: TGCAGCGTTGGACGAATGCAACACGGAAACACAGATACGCAGTATTTT
D gene: TRBD1; J gene: TRBJ1-4; clone size: once; V gene: TRBV7-9; CDR3 protein: CASSRDREDEKLFF; CDR3 DNA: TGTGCCAGCAGCCGGGACAGGGAGGATGAAAAACTGTTTTTT